The TCR beta chain under discussion was sequenced for a study of OX40 agonist ivuxolimab in advanced cancers. With regard to the full study: Ivuxolimab was an agonistic, fully human IgG2 monoclonal antibody directed against OX40 (CD134), a costimulatory receptor. Prior anti-PD-1, anti-PD-L1 or anti-CTLA-4 therapy was permitted, and checkpoint inhibitors had been received by about 37% of dose-escalation patients. Among the approximately 50 dose-escalation patients, some 20 had hepatocellular carcinoma, around 15 melanoma, 9 renal cell carcinoma and 9 head and neck cancer. The monotherapy dose-escalation portion (N of about 57 patients) of the phase I ivuxolimab trial is reported in the paper. The point of sequencing TCRbeta in the periphery was to test whether ivuxolimab changed TCR sequence diversity and drove clonal T-cell expansion. In the dose-escalation cohort, more than 80% of patients were male, and the mean age was 60 years with a range of roughly 20 to 80. Intravenous ivuxolimab was administered to patients every 2 weeks at six dose levels: 0.01, 0.1, 0.3, 1.5, 3 and 10 mg/kg. Partial responses occurred in three dose-escalation patients, of whom one had hepatocellular carcinoma and two had cutaneous melanoma. Overall results and qualifications from the work: Low levels of normalized T-cell clonal expansion were also seen in some patients who did not respond. The antigen specificity of the peripheral T cells that underwent clonal expansion was not determined. In the 0.1-3.0 mg/kg groups, partial responders had among the lowest normalized peripheral clonal expansion, particularly in CD8+ T cells. On average, CD8+ T cells showed more expanded clones than CD4+ T cells after ivuxolimab. At doses from 0.1 to 3.0 mg/kg, clonal expansion was seen in both CD4+ and CD8+ blood T cells between baseline and week 6.

CDR1 and CDR2 are drawn from the germline V gene: SGHNT, YENEEA. The CDR3 holds 13 amino acids from the cysteine to the phenylalanine. Solely the CDR3 DNA is kept, with 39 bases framed from the first base. Trimming removed 2 bases from V and 4 bases from J, leaving 9 bases between the germline ends. The trial excluded patients who had a history of autoimmune disease or who were on systemic immunosuppression. Peripheral blood for TCR sequencing was drawn from every dose cohort at baseline, at cycle 4 day 1 and at cycle 7 day 1. The samples were drawn from a first-in-human, open-label, multicenter phase I dose-escalation trial of ivuxolimab. The trial enrolled adults with locally advanced or metastatic head and neck squamous cell, hepatocellular, melanoma or renal cell carcinoma. Before TCR sequencing, CD4+ and CD8+ T cells were separately sorted from peripheral blood. As to this clone: What antigen it recognizes has not been identified. No base quality values were provided; no much bigger clone lies one nucleotide off.

Genomic DNA was extracted from sorted cells for sequencing of the TCRbeta CDR3 region. The immunoSEQ Assay was used for sequencing of TCRbeta CDR3 regions. Drawn from immuneACCESS, this table holds only the in-frame rearrangements with V and J called that TCRdb kept. Clones are partly lost; checked studies trace under half to an unresolved V gene and leave the rest unexplained. The sample table records approximately 64,000 clones; around 85% of these occur just once. The leading ten clones occupy 3.7% of the sample. This chain joins TRBV11-3 to TRBJ2-7; the D gene remains uncertain. Sequencing was performed on CD4+ or CD8+ T cells sorted from blood, taken in a trial of the OX40 agonist ivuxolimab. The sequence was collected from an adult with an advanced solid tumor such as melanoma, head and neck, liver or kidney cancer. At the DNA level, the sequence is TGTGCCAGCAGCTTAACAGCGACTTACGAGCAGTACTTC. Its translation is CASSLTATYEQYF.